This T cell receptor beta chain derives from a study of CD8+CD57+ T cells in acquired aplastic anemia. Study information: Mean read depth for CD4+ cells from healthy donors was approximately 10 million.

The germline gives CDR1 ENHRY, CDR2 SYGVKD. The CDR3 length is 17 residues. Trimming took off 2 bases at V and 6 bases at J, with 22 bases between the two ends. Genomic DNA, serving as template, underwent TCR beta VDJ and CDR3 profiling. TCRdb itself ran the reads through MiXCR, one entry per CDR3 protein. The sample holds about 110,000 distinct CDR3 sequences, around 50% seen once. The chain employs TRBV10-3 and TRBJ1-1; TRBD1 is a possible D gene (6 bases). This sequence was found in a human donor in good health, serving as a control. The sequencing input was sorted CD4+, CD8+, or CD8+CD57+ T cells (not recorded which) from PBMCs. CDR3 bases: TGTGCCATCAGTGAGATCCCTGGGGGCACGAGGGGCCCTGAAGCTTTCTTT. Translating gives CAISEIPGGTRGPEAFF.